The text below deals with one T cell receptor (beta chain). Its recognized antigen is unknown. Base qualities are not provided; no much larger clone lies one nucleotide away. The listed sequencing device is Illumina HiSeq 2500. Quantitative 5'-RACE with molecular barcodes was used to prepare TCR beta libraries. Regarding the original processing steps: A new computational method, built on a probabilistic model of VDJ rearrangement, was used to identify disease-linked TCR variants. In TCRdb, the public reads were trimmed at Q25 with fastp and aligned with MiXCR, with productive beta chains retained. CDR3 protein sequences are deduplicated, and each keeps its most common genes and DNA. TCRdb, not the original authors, processed these V and J calls. The sample contains a few hundred thousand distinct CDR3 sequences, about 10% of them found a single time. 20% to 25% of the sample lies in the top ten. These data belong to a study of CD8 T cells in ankylosing spondylitis (TCRdb year 2017). Looking at the study overall: The study set out to find disease-linked TCR variants by profiling T cell receptor beta repertoires in ankylosing spondylitis patients and healthy donors. The whole study cohort included over 85 healthy donors and some 27 ankylosing spondylitis patients. Peripheral blood was sampled, and synovial fluid was additionally collected from ankylosing spondylitis patients.

The paper as a whole reports these results and caveats: Blood from ankylosing spondylitis patients appeared to be characterized by a TCR beta motif composed of under 10 highly homologous amino acid variants. Some of the motif variants had been reported before in the synovial fluid and blood of reactive arthritis patients, a finding that suggests common disease-initiation mechanisms. Significant enrichment of the disease-linked clones was reported in matched synovial fluid samples from ankylosing spondylitis patients. A CD8+ phenotype was shown by the disease-linked clones, which were found at relatively low frequencies in peripheral blood.

Counted from cysteine to phenylalanine, this CDR3 has 13 amino acids. Just CDR3 DNA is preserved here, 39 bases in frame from base 1. V lost 5 bases and J lost 3 bases, and the count of bases not matched to a germline gene is 3. CDR1 and CDR2 are read off the germline V gene (reference sequence) as DFQATT and SNEGSKA. Recombination joined TRBV20-1 with TRBJ2-7; TRBD1 matches 11 bases in the middle. The sequence was obtained from a male donor with ankylosing spondylitis or in good health (not recorded which). Source material: blood, either unsorted or a sorted T cell fraction (not recorded which). The CDR3 region reads CSALGQGDYEQYF. The nucleotide sequence is given as TGCAGTGCTCTGGGACAGGGGGACTACGAGCAGTACTTC.